This paragraph covers one T cell receptor (beta chain) sequence. The CDR3 has 13 amino acids. Germline V gene data show CDR1 as SEHNR and CDR2 as FQNEAQ (reference sequence). Trimming pared 1 base from V and 5 bases from J, leaving 9 bases between. These data come from a study of T cells after yellow fever vaccination. Study information: Those fractions that held only low numbers of cells were prepared using the SMART-Seq v4 Ultra Low Input RNA kit.

MiXCR, applied by TCRdb to the 5' RACE reads, yields one record per CDR3 protein. Of about 73,000 distinct CDR3 sequences listed, approximately 8% are singletons. The material was CD8+ T cells sorted from PBMCs, obtained on the day of the yellow fever booster vaccination. This rearrangement joins TRBV7-9 to TRBJ2-7; D is unclear. The TCR comes from a man in his thirties or forties who received the YFV17D yellow fever vaccine. Here the CDR3 DNA reads TGTGCCAGCAGCTTAGAAGTTGGGGACGAGCAGTACTTC. The encoded protein is CASSLEVGDEQYF.